Listed below are T cell receptor beta chains from one sample, sequenced in a study of breast tumors, draining lymph nodes, adjacent tissues. MiXCR, applied by TCRdb to the multiplex PCR reads, yields one record per CDR3 protein. The table records about 140,000 distinct CDR3 sequences, approximately 32% of them present only once. The sample taken for sequencing was axillary lymph node tissue. The source is a female donor with breast cancer. Some clones in this sample may be carry-over from other donors' samples. Each CDR3 is given with its conserved first and last residue. A D gene is named only where the DNA matches it firmly. Clone size is shown for a subset of rows, as once, few, many or a class of expanded clone.

d_gene,v_gene,j_gene,abundance,CDR3nt,CDR3aa
-,TRBV4-1,TRBJ2-5,few,TGCGCCGGCAGCCAACGAGTAGGGTACGGAGAGACGCAGTACTTC,CAGSQRVGYGETQYF
-,TRBV28,TRBJ2-7,many,TGTGCCAGCAGGCTTTCTGGGCCTGCCGTGAACGAGCAGTACTTC,CASRLSGPAVNEQYF
-,TRBV9,TRBJ1-1,-,TGTGCCAGCAGCGTAGGGATGAACACTGAAGCTTTCTTT,CASSVGMNTEAFF
-,TRBV19,TRBJ1-2,many,TGTGCCAGTAGTATCAAGGGGGTCGGACCCTATGGCTACACCTTC,CASSIKGVGPYGYTF
-,TRBV18,TRBJ1-1,few,TGTGCCAGCTCACCACAGGGTTTCAACACTGAAGCTTTCTTT,CASSPQGFNTEAFF
TRBD2,TRBV24-1,TRBJ2-1,many,TGTGCCACCAGTCGAAGGACTAGCGGATACAATGAGCAGTTCTTC,CATSRRTSGYNEQFF
TRBD2,TRBV20-1,TRBJ2-5,many,TGCAGTGCGGGGACTAGCGGGGGGCAAGAGACCCAGTACTTC,CSAGTSGGQETQYF
-,TRBV20-1,TRBJ1-5,many,TGCAGTGCTCACCTAGTCCGCTTCGACAGGTTAAATCAGCCCCAGCATTTT,CSAHLVRFDRLNQPQHF
TRBD1,TRBV20-1,TRBJ2-3,many,TGCAGTGCCCTCGACAGGGGCCCTAGCACAGATACGCAGTATTTT,CSALDRGPSTDTQYF
-,TRBV6-1,TRBJ1-6,many,TGTGCCAGCAGTCTCGGGCCTTTAAAGGTTGATTCACCCCTCCACTTT,CASSLGPLKVDSPLHF
TRBD2,TRBV19,TRBJ2-7,many,TGTGCCAGTAGTATACTATGGGGAGGGACCCTTGCGAAGCAGTACTTC,CASSILWGGTLAKQYF
-,TRBV2,TRBJ1-3,-,TGTGCTAGCAGTGAGAATAACGGCGAGTCGATATATTTT,CASSENNGESIYF
-,TRBV2,TRBJ1-5,many,TGTGCCAGGGGGGGGTCAGATAGCAATCAGCCCCAGCATTTT,CARGGSDSNQPQHF
-,TRBV19,TRBJ2-2,many,TGTGCCAGTAGTATGGAACAGTCAGGGGAGCTGTTTTTT,CASSMEQSGELFF
TRBD2,TRBV2,TRBJ2-2,-,TGTGCCAGCAGCGGACTAGCGGGGGAGCTGTTTTTT,CASSGLAGELFF
TRBD1,TRBV19,TRBJ1-2,many,TGTGCCACCCGACCAAGGGACAGGGGTTATGGCTACACCTTC,CATRPRDRGYGYTF
TRBD1,TRBV29-1,TRBJ2-1,few,TGCAGCGTCGCAGGGGGCTCCTACAATGAGCAGTTCTTC,CSVAGGSYNEQFF
-,TRBV30,TRBJ1-2,-,TGTGCCTGGAATCGACAAGCACATGGCTACACCTTC,CAWNRQAHGYTF
-,TRBV28,TRBJ2-2,few,TGTGCCAGCTACGACACGACGTACACCGGGGAGCTGTTTTTT,CASYDTTYTGELFF
-,TRBV4-1,TRBJ1-5,-,TGCGCCAGCAGCCAAGATAGGGCTAGCAATCAGCCCCAGCATTTT,CASSQDRASNQPQHF